The rows below give T cell receptor beta chains drawn from one sample of a study of cytomegalovirus exposure and HLA in healthy donors. Assay: immunoSEQ multiplex PCR; the TCRdb copy retains only in-frame clones and omits some. This sample yields about 180,000 clones, of which around 77% are seen a single time; under 2.5% belongs to the top ten. Sequenced: PBMCs. The receptor source for this set is a man in his 60s in good health and CMV-seronegative. Both conserved end residues are part of each CDR3. Fields, in order: J gene, D gene, clone size, V gene, CDR3 protein, CDR3 DNA. A D gene is named only where the DNA matches it firmly. Clone sizes are given selectively: once, few, many, or a class where the clone is expanded.

TRBJ1-6 TRBD1 NA TRBV6-1 CASSETIQGAKNSPLHF TGTGCCAGCAGTGAAACTATCCAGGGGGCAAAGAATTCACCCCTCCACTTT
TRBJ1-3 TRBD1 NA TRBV28 CASSLSGGSGNTIYF TGTGCCAGCAGTTTGTCAGGGGGCTCTGGAAACACCATATATTTT
TRBJ1-4 NA NA TRBV11-2 CASSLDRGREKLFF TGTGCCAGCAGCTTAGACCGGGGGAGAGAAAAACTGTTTTTT
TRBJ2-1 TRBD1 few TRBV5-1 CASSIDRGSYNEQFF TGCGCCAGCAGCATAGACAGGGGGTCCTACAATGAGCAGTTCTTC
TRBJ2-6 NA NA TRBV13 CASSFGGANVLTF TGTGCCAGCAGCTTTGGCGGGGCCAACGTCCTGACTTTC
TRBJ2-2 NA NA TRBV5-8 CASSFGARGGELFF TGTGCCAGCAGCTTTGGCGCCAGGGGCGGGGAGCTGTTTTTT
TRBJ2-5 NA NA TRBV28 CASKVGGETQYF TGTGCCAGCAAGGTTGGGGGGGAGACCCAGTACTTC
TRBJ1-3 NA NA TRBV5-1 CASSLAPGFTPVSGNTIYF TGCGCCAGCAGCTTGGCCCCGGGATTTACCCCAGTCTCTGGAAACACCATATATTTT
TRBJ2-3 NA NA TRBV5-1 CASSSGDTQYF TGCGCCAGCAGCTCAGGGGATACGCAGTATTTT
TRBJ2-1 TRBD2 NA TRBV7-2 CASSLAAGGPYNEQFF TGTGCCAGCAGCTTAGCGGCGGGAGGGCCCTACAATGAGCAGTTCTTC
TRBJ2-7 NA NA TRBV30 CAWSVLAGPLSYEQYF TGTGCCTGGAGTGTACTGGCAGGCCCCTTAAGCTACGAGCAGTACTTC
TRBJ2-1 TRBD2 NA TRBV4-3 CASSQTAVAGVGEQFF TGCGCCAGCAGCCAAACGGCGGTAGCGGGAGTTGGTGAGCAGTTCTTC
TRBJ1-5 TRBD1 NA TRBV19 CASVHRDRGLSNQPQHF TGTGCCAGCGTACACCGGGACAGGGGGCTCAGCAATCAGCCCCAGCATTTT
TRBJ2-7 NA NA TRBV27 CASSWGRTSYEQYF TGTGCCAGCAGTTGGGGGAGGACCTCCTACGAGCAGTATTTC
TRBJ2-5 TRBD2 NA TRBV4-1 CASSQAGSGSEETQYF TGCGCCAGCAGCCAAGCAGGTAGCGGGAGTGAAGAGACCCAGTACTTC
TRBJ2-3 TRBD2 NA TRBV6-4 CASSEVAGGGAPDTQYF TGTGCCAGCAGTGAAGTGGCCGGCGGGGGGGCCCCAGATACGCAGTATTTT
TRBJ2-1 TRBD1 NA TRBV7-3 CASSLGQGYNEQFF TGTGCCAGCAGCCTTGGACAGGGGTACAATGAGCAGTTCTTC
TRBJ2-7 TRBD2 NA TRBV19 CASSISGTSYEQYF TGTGCCAGTAGTATAAGCGGGACGTCCTACGAGCAGTACTTC
TRBJ2-7 TRBD1 NA TRBV6-1 CASSASRSTGVYEQYF TGTGCCAGCAGTGCCTCGAGATCCACAGGGGTCTACGAGCAGTACTTC
TRBJ1-1 NA NA TRBV6-1 CASRQGDVAEAFF TGTGCCAGCAGACAGGGTGACGTCGCTGAAGCTTTCTTT
TRBJ2-7 NA NA TRBV10-2 CASSELRSYEQYF TGCGCCAGCAGTGAACTCCGTTCCTACGAGCAGTACTTC
TRBJ2-3 NA NA TRBV29-1 CSVEGGPRTDTQYF TGCAGCGTTGAGGGGGGGCCGAGGACAGATACGCAGTATTTT
TRBJ1-5 NA NA TRBV5-1 CASSLGITEGAQHF TGCGCCAGCAGCTTGGGAATTACCGAAGGGGCCCAGCATTTT
TRBJ2-3 NA NA TRBV5-4 CASSLGRGSMDTQYF TGTGCCAGCAGCTTGGGCAGGGGTAGTATGGATACGCAGTATTTT
TRBJ1-5 TRBD1 few TRBV6-5 CASRKQGAKQPQHF TGTGCCAGCAGAAAACAGGGGGCAAAGCAGCCCCAGCATTTT
TRBJ1-1 NA NA TRBV10-1 CASSESGGFGCQAFF TGCGCCAGCAGTGAGTCGGGGGGTTTTGGTTGTCAAGCTTTCTTT
TRBJ2-7 NA NA TRBV7-9 CSSSSDRYEQYF TGTTCCAGCAGCTCAGACAGATACGAGCAGTACTTC
TRBJ2-5 TRBD1 few TRBV7-9 CSSSPGGQGGETQYF TGTTCCAGCAGCCCCGGCGGACAGGGGGGGGAGACCCAGTACTTC
TRBJ1-6 NA NA TRBV6-5 CASSYSQGSPLHF TGTGCCAGCAGTTACTCGCAGGGTTCACCCCTCCACTTT
TRBJ1-4 NA NA TRBV5-1 CASSLAGTNEKLFF TGCGCCAGCAGCTTGGCAGGGACTAATGAAAAACTGTTTTTT
TRBJ2-7 TRBD2 NA TRBV6-5 CASSYQRGYEQYF TGTGCCAGCAGTTATCAGCGGGGGTACGAGCAGTACTTC
TRBJ2-1 TRBD2 NA TRBV5-1 CASSQTSCYNEQFF TGCGCCAGCAGCCAGACTAGCTGCTACAATGAGCAGTTCTTC
TRBJ2-7 NA NA TRBV28 CASSLVLPKPDYEQYF TGTGCCAGCAGTTTAGTCCTTCCGAAGCCTGACTACGAGCAGTACTTC
TRBJ2-7 NA NA TRBV7-2 CASSQGDNSYEQYF TGTGCCAGCAGCCAAGGGGACAACTCCTACGAGCAGTACTTC
TRBJ1-1 NA NA TRBV7-6 CASSPGGNTEAFF TGTGCCAGCAGCCCAGGAGGGAACACTGAAGCTTTCTTT
TRBJ2-1 NA NA TRBV11-2 CASSLGSGPYNEQFF TGTGCCAGCAGCTTAGGCAGCGGGCCATACAATGAGCAGTTCTTC
TRBJ1-5 NA NA TRBV19 CASSIWGSLRSNQPQHF TGTGCCAGTAGTATATGGGGCAGTCTAAGGAGCAATCAGCCCCAGCATTTT
TRBJ2-1 NA NA TRBV5-1 CASSFLGGNEQFF TGCGCCAGCAGCTTTTTGGGGGGAAATGAGCAGTTCTTC
TRBJ2-3 NA NA TRBV10-1 CASSESYRADTQYF TGCGCCAGCAGTGAGTCTTACCGTGCGGATACGCAGTATTTT
TRBJ2-7 NA NA TRBV9 CASSVGLRAGDDEQYF TGTGCCAGCAGCGTAGGTCTCCGGGCAGGGGATGACGAGCAGTACTTC
TRBJ2-7 NA NA TRBV6-1 CASRNAPVMYEQYF TGTGCCAGCAGGAATGCGCCGGTTATGTACGAGCAGTACTTC
TRBJ1-3 NA NA TRBV10-3 CAILPYSGNTIYF TGTGCCATCCTTCCGTACTCTGGAAACACCATATATTTT
TRBJ2-5 NA NA TRBV5-6 CASSSSGVGETQYF TGTGCCAGCAGCTCATCGGGAGTGGGAGAGACCCAGTACTTC
TRBJ2-5 NA few TRBV5-1 CASSLGTITQETQYF TGCGCCAGCAGCTTGGGGACTATTACACAAGAGACCCAGTACTTC
TRBJ1-4 TRBD1 NA TRBV6-1 CASSITGTGGEKLFF TGTGCCAGCAGCATCACCGGGACAGGAGGTGAAAAACTGTTTTTT
TRBJ2-7 NA few TRBV5-1 CASSLAPVPSYEQYF TGCGCCAGCAGCTTGGCCCCAGTTCCCTCCTACGAGCAGTACTTC
TRBJ1-1 TRBD1 NA TRBV7-8 CASSPTRQGEAFF TGTGCCAGCAGCCCAACGCGACAGGGTGAAGCTTTCTTT
TRBJ1-2 TRBD1 once TRBV29-1 CSAQQGTGYTF TGCAGCGCACAACAGGGGACCGGCTACACCTTC
TRBJ2-7 TRBD2 NA TRBV6-5 CASTRGGPYEQYF TGTGCCAGCACGCGCGGGGGTCCCTACGAGCAGTACTTC
TRBJ1-2 NA NA TRBV15 CATSRVAVEFGGYTF TGTGCCACCAGCAGAGTAGCAGTTGAGTTTGGTGGCTACACCTTC
TRBJ1-1 NA NA TRBV6-5 CASRSEVPNPEAFF TGTGCCAGCAGAAGCGAAGTCCCGAACCCTGAAGCTTTCTTT